Shown below are 5 T cell receptor beta chains from a single sample sequenced in a study of neurological immune-mediated disorders. Each CDR3 protein is one row after TCRdb ran MiXCR on the 5' RACE reads. The table has tens of thousands of distinct CDR3 sequences, approximately 3.6% seen once. Sample: CD4+ T cells from blood. The receptors come from a woman aged 40 to 50 with multiple sclerosis.

This clonotype was recorded many times. V and J are TRBV5-4 and TRBJ2-1, with TRBD1 identical over 7 bases. The CDR3 covers 17 residues. The ends lost 0 bases at V and 5 bases at J; junction bases unmatched: 11. Germline lookup yields CDR1 SGHNT and CDR2 YYREEE (reference sequence). CDR3 sequence (DNA): TGTGCCAGCAGCTTGGAACTGATACCGCAGGGGGACAATGAGCAGTTCTTC. It yields the protein CASSLELIPQGDNEQFF. The variable domain in full, with the rest retrieved from reference TRBV5-4 and TRBJ2-1, is ETGVTQSPTHLIKTRGQQVTLRCSSQSGHNTVSWYQQALGQGPQFIFQYYREEENGRGNFPPRFSGLQFPNYSSELNVNALELDDSALYLCASSLELIPQGDNEQFFGPGTRLTVL.

At least ten counts were recorded for this clonotype. The chain combines TRBV11-2 with TRBJ2-7; D is undetermined. CDR3 length equals 13 residues. Germline V CDR1 and CDR2: SGHAT, FQNNGV. V was trimmed by 6 bases and J by 3 bases, leaving 12 bases between them. The CDR3 sequence is CASRLPTGYEQYF. CDR3 sequence (DNA): TGTGCCAGCAGGCTCCCCACGGGCTACGAGCAGTACTTC.

This clonotype showed up many times. CDR3 loop: CASSLSVSPVNTIYF. The CDR3 DNA reads as TGTGCCAGCAGTTTATCTGTGTCCCCTGTGAACACCATATATTTT. The chain links TRBV27 to TRBJ1-3; D is unresolved. Trimming cost V 0 bases and J 7 bases, with 13 bases left between them. The germline V gene has CDR1 MNHEY and CDR2 SMNVEV (reference sequence). CDR3 size: 15 residues.

This clonotype was detected ten times or more. J is TRBJ2-2 and V is TRBV5-1, with a tentative D call TRBD1 (5 bases). Trimming pared 0 bases from V and 5 bases from J, leaving 11 bases between. The CDR3 consists of 15 residues. Germline V CDR1 and CDR2: SGHRS, YFSETQ. The DNA for the CDR3 is TGCGCCAGCAGCTTGGCGACTTCAGGGACCGGGGAGCTGTTTTTT. It codes for CASSLATSGTGELFF.

This clonotype was observed at least ten times. The chain employs TRBV20-1 and TRBJ1-6; maybe TRBD1 (6 bases). CDR1 is DFQATT and CDR2 is SNEGSKA in the germline V gene (reference sequence). The CDR3 totals 13 residues. DNA of the CDR3: TGCAGCCCCGCTACAGGGTTGGATTCACCCCTCCACTTT. This codes for CSPATGLDSPLHF.